The 8 T cell receptor beta chains given below trace back to one sample, sequenced in a study of shared clonotypes between healthy human individuals. Naive CD8 isolation took CD45RO-negative cells positively selected for CCR7 and excluded terminally differentiated effector memory CD45RA+ cells. TCRdb's table, derived via immunoSEQ multiplex PCR, lists solely in-frame clones and lacks some. The table records millions of clones, about 95% of them present only once. The sequenced sample consisted of naive CD8+ T cells sorted from blood. The receptor set was obtained from a man aged 18 to 29 in good health.

The CDR3 DNA is TGCGCCAGCAGTGACCTCGGGGTGGAAAAACTGTTTTTT. Translated: CASSDLGVEKLFF. The chain uses TRBV10-2 and TRBJ1-4, with unresolved D. The CDR3 length is 13 residues. V shed 3 bases and J shed 8 bases, with 10 bases lying between them. Germline V gene lookup returns CDR1 WSHSY and CDR2 SAAADI.

The chain links TRBV19 to TRBJ2-3; weak D call: TRBD2 (5 bases). The germline gives CDR1 LNHDA, CDR2 SQIVND (reference sequence). V lost 5 bases and J 1 base, leaving 10 bases between the germline ends. The CDR3 is 14 amino acids. CDR3: CASSPGIRTDTQYF. CDR3 sequence (DNA): TGTGCCAGTAGTCCCGGGATACGCACAGATACGCAGTATTTT.

The rearrangement joins TRBV27 to TRBJ2-1; 8 nucleotides line up with TRBD2. Germline CDR1 MNHEY, CDR2 SMNVEV (reference sequence). With V trimmed by 5 bases and J by 1 base, 22 bases remained unmatched. The CDR3 extends over 21 amino acids. The CDR3, as DNA: TGTGCCAGCAGTCCTTCCTCGGTGCGGCGGGGGGTGAGCGGTTCCTACAATGAGCAGTTCTTC. As protein: CASSPSSVRRGVSGSYNEQFF.

The V gene is TRBV6-5, the J gene TRBJ2-7, with D maybe TRBD2 (6 bases). Germline V gene lookup returns CDR1 MNHEY and CDR2 SVGAGI. This CDR3 spans 12 amino acids. The germline V and J ends were trimmed by 5 bases and 6 bases, with 11 bases remaining between them. The CDR3 is CASSPPGVEQYF. CDR3 in DNA: TGTGCCAGCAGTCCCCCGGGGGTCGAGCAGTACTTC.

This clone was observed a single time. The J gene is TRBJ1-1, the V gene TRBV6-5; D uncertain. V shed 4 bases and J shed 4 bases, with 16 bases lying between them. The CDR3 spans 15 residues. Germline assignment: CDR1 MNHEY and CDR2 SVGAGI. This CDR3 reads CASSSLPPGVTEAFF. The CDR3 coding sequence is TGTGCCAGCAGTTCCCTTCCGCCTGGGGTCACTGAAGCTTTCTTT.

Written as DNA, the CDR3 is TGTGCCAGCAGCTTACTTGACTCCCGCTCACCCCTCCACTTT. It encodes CASSLLDSRSPLHF. This chain joins TRBV7-2 and TRBJ1-6, with unresolved D. Germline V CDR1 and CDR2: SGHTA, FQGNSA. CDR3 length: 14 residues. Trimming took 2 bases from V and 10 from J, leaving 12 bases between them.

This clone appeared once. The chain links TRBV14 to TRBJ2-1; D call uncertain. V was trimmed by 5 bases and J by 4 bases, leaving 6 bases between them. The CDR3 has 12 amino acids. Germline loops: CDR1 SGHDN, CDR2 FVKESK. The CDR3 region is CASSAGYNEQFF. The CDR3 nucleotides read TGTGCCAGCAGCGCTGGTTACAATGAGCAGTTCTTC.

This chain uses TRBV18 with TRBJ2-7; maybe TRBD2 (6 bases). Germline V gene lookup returns CDR1 KGHSH and CDR2 LQKENI. This CDR3 comprises 13 residues. With 1 base removed from V and 4 bases from J, the gap between germline ends came to 8 bases. The CDR3 here is CASSPRSGYEQYF. CDR3 DNA sequence: TGTGCCAGCTCACCACGTAGCGGATACGAGCAGTACTTC.